A selection of T cell receptor beta chains follows, all from one sample in a study of T cells in Graves' hyperthyroidism and ophthalmopathy. Via MiXCR, TCRdb re-called the multiplex PCR reads, giving one row per CDR3 protein. The data hold approximately 430,000 distinct CDR3 sequences, with 15% to 19% observed a single time. Input material: blood. These receptors were collected from a woman younger than 35 with Graves' hyperthyroidism. CDR3s include the opening cysteine and the closing phenylalanine or tryptophan. The order of the fields is D gene, V gene, clone size, CDR3 length, J gene, CDR3 DNA, CDR3 protein. D genes are given only for firm matches. Rows may omit the clone size; those that give it use once, few, many or a size class.

NA	TRBV6-2/TRBV6-3	NA	14	TRBJ2-5	TGTGCCAGCCTCCTGGGGGGAATCCAAGAGACCCAGTACTTC	CASLLGGIQETQYF
TRBD2	TRBV27	many	19	TRBJ2-1	TGTGCCAGCACCGGGTTGACTAGCGGGTATAGAGCCCCTTACAATGAGCAGTTCTTC	CASTGLTSGYRAPYNEQFF
TRBD2	TRBV2	NA	13	TRBJ2-3	TGTGCCAGCTTAGCGGGAGAGGCGAATACGCAGTATTTT	CASLAGEANTQYF
TRBD1	TRBV9	NA	14	TRBJ1-3	TGTGCCAGCAGCGTAGCAGGGGGGCCAAACACCATATATTTT	CASSVAGGPNTIYF
TRBD1	TRBV12-3/TRBV12-4	NA	17	TRBJ1-4	TGTGCCAGCAGTTTAGGGGTGGGGGACAGGGGGCGGGAAAAACTGTTTTTT	CASSLGVGDRGREKLFF
TRBD1	TRBV7-2	NA	14	TRBJ2-7	TGTGCCAGCAGCCGGACAGGGGGTTTCCACGAGCAGTACTTC	CASSRTGGFHEQYF
NA	TRBV12-3/TRBV12-4	many	12	TRBJ1-5	TGTGCCAGCAGTTGGGGCAATCAGCCCCAGCATTTT	CASSWGNQPQHF
NA	TRBV3-1	many	15	TRBJ2-1	TGTGCCAGCAGCCAAGATGGCAGCTCCTACAATGAGCAGTTCTTC	CASSQDGSSYNEQFF
NA	TRBV12-3/TRBV12-4	NA	14	TRBJ1-5	TGTGCCAGCAGTTTAACCTGGGGTGATCAGCCCCAGCATTTT	CASSLTWGDQPQHF
NA	TRBV2	many	13	TRBJ2-1	TGTGCCAGCAGGCGGACCACACACAATGAGCAGTTCTTC	CASRRTTHNEQFF
NA	TRBV20-1	many	15	TRBJ2-1	TGCAGTGCTAATGGGGTCGGCCGCTCCTACAATGAGCAGTTCTTC	CSANGVGRSYNEQFF
NA	TRBV29-1	few	12	TRBJ2-2	TGCAGCGCGGGCAGTGGCACCGGGGAGCTGTTTTTT	CSAGSGTGELFF
NA	TRBV12-3/TRBV12-4	few	15	TRBJ2-1	TGTGCCAGCAGACGACGGTTCCTAAGGGCCAATGAGCAGTTCTTC	CASRRRFLRANEQFF
TRBD1	TRBV24-1	few	15	TRBJ2-7	TGTGCCACCAGTGATCCCCAAGGGGGCACCTACGAGCAGTACTTC	CATSDPQGGTYEQYF
NA	TRBV18	many	15	TRBJ1-4	TGTGCCAGCTCACCTAGTAGAGGGTCCGGTGAAAAACTGTTTTTT	CASSPSRGSGEKLFF
NA	TRBV5-1	few	14	TRBJ2-5	TGCGCCAGCAGCGGTACAGGGTTTCAAGAGACCCAGTACTTC	CASSGTGFQETQYF
NA	TRBV10-3	many	13	TRBJ2-5	TGTGCCATCAGTGGCGTCAGCCAAGAGACCCAGTACTTC	CAISGVSQETQYF
TRBD1	TRBV2	few	14	TRBJ1-4	TGTGCCAGCAGTGGTAGGGGGCAAGGTGAAAAACTGTTTTTT	CASSGRGQGEKLFF
TRBD2	TRBV7-3	NA	14	TRBJ2-1	TGTGCCAGCAGCCCCGGGACTAGCGGGAGTTGGCAGTTCTTC	CASSPGTSGSWQFF
NA	TRBV2	many	14	TRBJ2-2	TGTGCCAGCAGGCACAGGGAGGACACCGGGGAGCTGTTTTTT	CASRHREDTGELFF
TRBD1	TRBV6-2/TRBV6-3	many	16	TRBJ1-4	TGTGCCAGCAGTCCGGGACAGGGGGTGGTCGGTGAAAAACTGTTTTTT	CASSPGQGVVGEKLFF
NA	TRBV27	many	15	TRBJ1-5	TGTGCCAGCAGTTCTGGGCCAAATCCCAATCAGCCCCAGCATTTT	CASSSGPNPNQPQHF
NA	TRBV7-2	NA	14	TRBJ1-5	TGTGCCAGCAGCTTTTTCGGGCGGGGGCAGCCCCAGCATTTT	CASSFFGRGQPQHF
TRBD1	TRBV6-1	many	15	TRBJ1-5	TGTGCCAGCAGTCCTGACAGGGCCCTCAATCAGCCCCAGCATTTT	CASSPDRALNQPQHF
NA	TRBV18	many	14	TRBJ1-1	TGTGCCAGCTCACTCAATGCAGGGGAAACTGAAGCTTTCTTT	CASSLNAGETEAFF
NA	TRBV27	few	12	TRBJ1-5	TGTGCCACGGGACAAATCAATCAGCCCCAGCATTTT	CATGQINQPQHF
NA	TRBV20-1	many	13	TRBJ1-1	TGCAGTGCTAGTGCGGAGGCTTGGGCTGAAGCTTTCTTT	CSASAEAWAEAFF
NA	TRBV20-1	many	14	TRBJ2-7	TGCAGTGCTAGAGATCCCAGGGGAATGTACGAGCAGTACTTC	CSARDPRGMYEQYF
NA	TRBV6-2/TRBV6-3	many	18	TRBJ2-6	TGTGCCAGCAGTTACTCGAGAGTAGGCCGGGGAGGGGCCAACGTCCTGACTTTC	CASSYSRVGRGGANVLTF
NA	TRBV3-1	NA	15	TRBJ1-5	TGTGCCAGCAGCCACGGGACGGATAGCAATCAGCCCCAGCATTTT	CASSHGTDSNQPQHF
TRBD2	TRBV3-1	many	17	TRBJ2-1	TGTGCCAGCAGCCTTGTCGGGGGGACGAGCTCCTACAATGAGCAGTTCTTC	CASSLVGGTSSYNEQFF
NA	TRBV9	few	16	TRBJ2-5	TGTGCCAGCAGCGTAGTTTCCCGGGGCGGGGAAGAGACCCAGTACTTC	CASSVVSRGGEETQYF
TRBD1	TRBV29-1	many	12	TRBJ1-2	TGCAGCGTTTTCCAGGGGGCCGAAGGCTACACCTTC	CSVFQGAEGYTF
TRBD1	TRBV3-1	many	12	TRBJ2-2	TGTGCCAGCACGACCGGGACAGGGACCCTGTTTTTT	CASTTGTGTLFF
NA	TRBV20-1	many	13	TRBJ2-5	TGCAGTGCTAGTGAAGGGGCTCGGGAGACCCAGTACTTC	CSASEGARETQYF
NA	TRBV20-1	many	15	TRBJ1-4	TGCAGTGCTAGCTACCCGTCCCCAACTAATGAAAAACTGTTTTTT	CSASYPSPTNEKLFF
TRBD2	TRBV20-1	many	14	TRBJ2-5	TGCAGTGCACAGGCGGCGGGAGCCCAAGAGACCCAGTACTTC	CSAQAAGAQETQYF
NA	TRBV5-5	NA	15	TRBJ2-7	TGCGCCAGCAGCCAAGAGGAGGGGTCTGCCTACGAGCAGTACTTC	CASSQEEGSAYEQYF
TRBD1	TRBV7-8	many	15	TRBJ2-5	TGTGCCAGCAGTTCGCCGGGACAGGGATGGGAGACCCAGTACTTC	CASSSPGQGWETQYF
TRBD2	TRBV9	few	16	TRBJ2-2	TGTGCCAGCAACGTAGGAGTGCGGGGGGGCACCGGGGAGCTGTTTTTT	CASNVGVRGGTGELFF
NA	TRBV28	many	10	TRBJ1-5	TGTGCCAGCCATAATCAGCCCCAGCATTTT	CASHNQPQHF
NA	TRBV5-4	many	15	TRBJ2-1	TGTGCCAGCAGCGAGGGGGCGGGGATCTACAATGAGCAGTTCTTC	CASSEGAGIYNEQFF
NA	TRBV7-3	many	12	TRBJ2-3	TGTGCCAGCAGCGACGGTTTGGATACGCAGTATTTT	CASSDGLDTQYF
TRBD1	TRBV18	few	15	TRBJ1-2	TGTGCCAGCTCACCACCGGCGACAGGGATGAAAGGCTACACCTTC	CASSPPATGMKGYTF
TRBD2	TRBV5-1	many	14	TRBJ2-1	TGCGCCAGCAGCTTGTTCGCGGGAGGGCATGAGCAGTTCTTC	CASSLFAGGHEQFF
NA	TRBV30	many	12	TRBJ1-1	TGTGCCTGGTTGGGGGGATACACTGAAGCTTTCTTT	CAWLGGYTEAFF
NA	TRBV19	NA	14	TRBJ2-5	TGTGCCAGTAGTACGGGCAGCTCTCAAGAGACCCAGTACTTC	CASSTGSSQETQYF
TRBD2	TRBV19	NA	13	TRBJ2-1	TGTGCCAGTAGTACCGGACTAGCCCATGAGCAGTTCTTC	CASSTGLAHEQFF
NA	TRBV30	NA	18	TRBJ2-2	TGTGCCTGGAGGGGGGGCCCACCCGGAGGGGCGAGAATCGGGGAGCTGTTTTTT	CAWRGGPPGGARIGELFF